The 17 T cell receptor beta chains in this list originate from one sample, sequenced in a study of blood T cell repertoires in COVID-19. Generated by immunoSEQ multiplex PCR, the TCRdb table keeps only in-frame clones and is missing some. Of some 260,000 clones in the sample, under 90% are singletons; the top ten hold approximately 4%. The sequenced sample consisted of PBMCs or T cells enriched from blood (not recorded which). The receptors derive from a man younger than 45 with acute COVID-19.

The CDR3 region has the DNA TGCGCCAGCAGCTCGGCCCCTACGGGGAATGAGCAGTTCTTC. Protein: CASSSAPTGNEQFF. The chain recombines TRBV5-1 with TRBJ2-1; tentative D call: TRBD2 (5 bases). V lost 3 bases, J lost 7 bases, and 14 bases lay in between. Germline CDR1 is SGHRS and CDR2 is YFSETQ. The CDR3 loop spans 14 amino acids. Full variable domain (rest looked up from reference TRBV5-1 and TRBJ2-1): KAGVTQTPRYLIKTRGQQVTLSCSPISGHRSVSWYQQTPGQGLQFLFEYFSETQRNKGNFPGRFSGRQFSNSRSEMNVSTLELGDSALYLCASSSAPTGNEQFFGPGTRLTVL.

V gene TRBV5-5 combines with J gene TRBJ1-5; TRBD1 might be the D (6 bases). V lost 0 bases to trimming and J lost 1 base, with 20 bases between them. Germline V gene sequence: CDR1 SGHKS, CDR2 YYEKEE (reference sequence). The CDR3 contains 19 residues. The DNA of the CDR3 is TGTGCCAGCAGCTTGGGACGGGGGGCGCGGGATCAAAGCAATCAGCCCCAGCATTTT. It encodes CASSLGRGARDQSNQPQHF.

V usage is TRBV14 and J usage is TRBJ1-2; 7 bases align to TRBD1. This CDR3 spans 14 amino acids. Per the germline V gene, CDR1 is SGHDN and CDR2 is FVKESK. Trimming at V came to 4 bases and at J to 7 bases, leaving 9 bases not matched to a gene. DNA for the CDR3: TGTGCCAGCAGCCTCCGGCAGGGGGTGGGTGGCTACACCTTC. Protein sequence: CASSLRQGVGGYTF. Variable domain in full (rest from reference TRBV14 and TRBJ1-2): EAGVTQFPSHSVIEKGQTVTLRCDPISGHDNLYWYRRVMGKEIKFLLHFVKESKQDESGMPNNRFLAERTGGTYSTLKVQPAELEDSGVYFCASSLRQGVGGYTFGSGTRLTVV.

In DNA, the CDR3 is TGTGCCAGCAGCGAACCGACTAGCGGGGACACCGGGGAGCTGTTTTTT. It translates to CASSEPTSGDTGELFF. The rearrangement uses TRBV7-9 and TRBJ2-2; 11 bases are a match to TRBD2. With 5 bases clipped from V and 3 bases from J, the junction kept 5 bases outside the gene matches. The germline V gene has CDR1 SEHNR and CDR2 FQNEAQ (reference sequence). CDR3 length: 16 amino acids. Combining the CDR3 with reference TRBV7-9 and TRBJ2-2 gives the whole variable domain DTGVSQNPRHKITKRGQNVTFRCDPISEHNRLYWYRQTLGQGPEFLTYFQNEAQLEKSRLLSDRFSAERPKGSFSTLEIQRTEQGDSAMYLCASSEPTSGDTGELFFGEGSRLTVL.

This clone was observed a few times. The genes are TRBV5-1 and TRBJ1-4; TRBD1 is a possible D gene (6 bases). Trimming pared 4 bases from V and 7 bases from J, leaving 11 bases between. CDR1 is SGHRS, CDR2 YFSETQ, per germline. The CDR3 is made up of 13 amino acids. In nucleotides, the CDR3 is TGCGCCAGCAGCCCTGGACAGCTTGAAAAACTGTTTTTT. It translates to CASSPGQLEKLFF.

CDR3 nucleotide sequence: TGTGCCAGCAGTGAAATGGCCTCAGATACGCAGTATTTT. This encodes CASSEMASDTQYF. The chain uses TRBV25-1 and TRBJ2-3; no reliable D call. Germline V gene data show CDR1 as MGHDK and CDR2 as SYGVNS. V lost 2 bases, J lost 4 bases, and 7 bases lay in between. CDR3 length: 13 residues.

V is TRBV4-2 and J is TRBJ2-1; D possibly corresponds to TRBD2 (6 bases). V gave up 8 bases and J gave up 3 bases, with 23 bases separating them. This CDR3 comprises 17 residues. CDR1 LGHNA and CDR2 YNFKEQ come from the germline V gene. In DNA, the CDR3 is TGTGCCAGCGCGGCAGCCGAACAGGTGGGGGGCTACAATGAGCAGTTCTTC. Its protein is CASAAAEQVGGYNEQFF.

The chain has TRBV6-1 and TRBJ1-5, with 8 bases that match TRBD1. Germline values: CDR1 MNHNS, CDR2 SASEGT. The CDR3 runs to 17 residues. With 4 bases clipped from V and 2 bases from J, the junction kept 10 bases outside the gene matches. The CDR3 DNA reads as TGTGCCAGCAGTGCAATGCAGGGGGCAGGTGGCAATCAGCCCCAGCATTTT. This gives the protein CASSAMQGAGGNQPQHF.

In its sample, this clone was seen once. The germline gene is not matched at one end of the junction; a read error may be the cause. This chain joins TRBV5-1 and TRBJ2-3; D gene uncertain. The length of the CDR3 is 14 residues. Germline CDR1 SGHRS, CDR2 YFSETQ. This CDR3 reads CASSFEDPRDPQYF. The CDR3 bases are TGCGCCAGCAGCTTTGAAGATCCGAGAGATCCGCAGTATTTT.

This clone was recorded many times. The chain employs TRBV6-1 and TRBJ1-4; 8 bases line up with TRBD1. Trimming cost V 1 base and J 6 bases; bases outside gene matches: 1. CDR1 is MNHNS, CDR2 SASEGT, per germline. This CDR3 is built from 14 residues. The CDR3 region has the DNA TGTGCCAGCAGTGAAGGGACAGGGTATGAAAAACTGTTTTTT. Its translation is CASSEGTGYEKLFF.

Written as DNA, the CDR3 is TGTGCCAGGACTCCCCTTAGACTCCGCTACGTGTACGAGCAGTACGTC. Its protein product is CARTPLRLRYVYEQYV. The chain employs TRBV27 and TRBJ2-7; unclear D gene. The germline V gene encodes CDR1 MNHEY and CDR2 SMNVEV (reference sequence). The germline V and J ends were trimmed by 9 bases and 4 bases, with 25 bases remaining between them. This CDR3 has 16 amino acids.

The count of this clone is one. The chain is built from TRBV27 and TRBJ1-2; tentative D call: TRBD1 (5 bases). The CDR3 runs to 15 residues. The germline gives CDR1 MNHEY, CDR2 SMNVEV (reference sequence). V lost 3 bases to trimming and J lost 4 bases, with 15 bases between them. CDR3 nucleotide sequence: TGTGCCAGCAGTTTGGTGGGACTTGTTGGCTATGGCTACACCTTC. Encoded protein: CASSLVGLVGYGYTF.

CDR3: CASSLRTSGGADEQFF. The DNA for the CDR3 is TGTGCCAGCAGCCTCAGGACTAGCGGGGGGGCGGATGAGCAGTTCTTC. V and J are TRBV14 and TRBJ2-1, with TRBD2 matching over 15 bases. Germline lookup yields CDR1 SGHDN and CDR2 FVKESK. The CDR3 runs 16 residues. Unmatched junction bases numbered 6, after V lost 4 bases and J lost 8 bases.

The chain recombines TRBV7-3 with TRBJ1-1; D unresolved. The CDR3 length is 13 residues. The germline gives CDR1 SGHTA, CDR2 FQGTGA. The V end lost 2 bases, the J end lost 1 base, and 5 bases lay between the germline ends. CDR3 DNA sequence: TGTGCCAGCAGCTTAGAGAGGAACACTGAAGCTTTCTTT. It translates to CASSLERNTEAFF.

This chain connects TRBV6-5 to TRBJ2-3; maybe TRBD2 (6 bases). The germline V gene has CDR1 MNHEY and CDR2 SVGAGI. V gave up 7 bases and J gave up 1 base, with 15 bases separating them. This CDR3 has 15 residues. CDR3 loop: CASTQTGVGTDTQYF. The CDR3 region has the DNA TGTGCCAGCACCCAAACGGGAGTAGGCACAGATACGCAGTATTTT.

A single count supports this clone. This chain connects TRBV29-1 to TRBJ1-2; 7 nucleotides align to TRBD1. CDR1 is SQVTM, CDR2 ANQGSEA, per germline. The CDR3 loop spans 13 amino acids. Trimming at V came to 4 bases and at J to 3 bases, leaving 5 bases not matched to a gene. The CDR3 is CSVGNRGYYGYTF. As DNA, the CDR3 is TGCAGCGTTGGGAACAGGGGTTACTATGGCTACACCTTC. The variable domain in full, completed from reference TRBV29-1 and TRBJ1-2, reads SAVISQKPSRDICQRGTSLTIQCQVDSQVTMMFWYRQQPGQSLTLIATANQGSEATYESGFVIDKFPISRPNLTFSTLTVSNMSPEDSSIYLCSVGNRGYYGYTFGSGTRLTVV.

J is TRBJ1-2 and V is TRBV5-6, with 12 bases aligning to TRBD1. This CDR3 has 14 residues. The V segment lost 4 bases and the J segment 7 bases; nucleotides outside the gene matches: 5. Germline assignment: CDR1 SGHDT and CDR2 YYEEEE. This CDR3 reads CASSRGTGGAGYTF. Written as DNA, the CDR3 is TGTGCCAGCAGCCGGGGGACAGGGGGCGCTGGCTACACCTTC. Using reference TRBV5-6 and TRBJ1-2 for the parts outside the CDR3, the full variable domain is DAGVTQSPTHLIKTRGQQVTLRCSPKSGHDTVSWYQQALGQGPQFIFQYYEEEERQRGNFPDRFSGHQFPNYSSELNVNALLLGDSALYLCASSRGTGGAGYTFGSGTRLTVV.